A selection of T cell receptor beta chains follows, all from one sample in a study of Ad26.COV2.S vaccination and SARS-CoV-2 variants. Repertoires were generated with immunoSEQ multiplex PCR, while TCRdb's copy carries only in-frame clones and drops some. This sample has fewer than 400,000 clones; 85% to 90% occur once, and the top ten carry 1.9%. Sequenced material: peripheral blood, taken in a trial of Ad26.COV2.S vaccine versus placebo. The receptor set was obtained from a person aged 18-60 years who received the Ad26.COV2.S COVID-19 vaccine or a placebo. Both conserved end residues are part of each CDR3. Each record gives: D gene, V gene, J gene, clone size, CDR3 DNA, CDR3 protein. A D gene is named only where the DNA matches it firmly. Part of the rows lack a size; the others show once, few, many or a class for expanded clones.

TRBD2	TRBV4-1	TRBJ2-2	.	TGCGCCAGCAGCCAACCGGGACTAGCCGGTCGGGAGCTGTTTTTT	CASSQPGLAGRELFF
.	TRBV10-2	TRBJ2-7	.	TGCGCCAGCAGTGAGTCCTCCTACGAGCAGTACTTC	CASSESSYEQYF
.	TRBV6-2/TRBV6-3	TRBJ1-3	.	TGTGCCAGCAGTTTTTCGGGTTCTGGAAACACCATATATTTT	CASSFSGSGNTIYF
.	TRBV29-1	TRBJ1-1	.	TGCAGCGTCTTCAGGGATATGAACACTGAAGCTTTCTTT	CSVFRDMNTEAFF
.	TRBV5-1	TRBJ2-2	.	TGCGCCAGCAGCTACCAGGCCTCGAACACCGGGGAGCTGTTTTTT	CASSYQASNTGELFF
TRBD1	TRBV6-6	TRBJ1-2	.	TGTGCCAGCAGACCGGACAGGGTGGGCGGCTACACCTTC	CASRPDRVGGYTF
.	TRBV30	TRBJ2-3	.	TGTGCCTGGAGGAAGGGGACTCCCACAGATACGCAGTATTTT	CAWRKGTPTDTQYF
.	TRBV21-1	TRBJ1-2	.	TGTGCCAGCAGCACTGCCGGGACAGATACTAACTATGGCTACACCTTC	CASSTAGTDTNYGYTF
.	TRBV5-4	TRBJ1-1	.	TGTGCCAGCAGCTTGACCTCGGGGGGGCAGGGTGAAGCTTTCTTT	CASSLTSGGQGEAFF
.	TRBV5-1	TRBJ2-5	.	TGCGCCAGCAGCTTTAACAGTGGAACCCAGTACTTC	CASSFNSGTQYF
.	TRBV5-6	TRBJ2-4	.	TGTGCCAGCAGCCCGTCTCTGGGACACCTAGCCAAAAACATTCAGTACTTC	CASSPSLGHLAKNIQYF
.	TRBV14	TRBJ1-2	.	TGTGCCAGCAGCCAAGGGCGGTATGGCTACACCTTC	CASSQGRYGYTF
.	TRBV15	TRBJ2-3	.	TGTGCCACCAGCAGAGAGGACAAGAGCACAGATACGCAGTATTTT	CATSREDKSTDTQYF
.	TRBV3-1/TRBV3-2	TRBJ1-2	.	TGTGCCAGCAGGTTGACAGCTTCCTATGGCTACACCTTC	CASRLTASYGYTF
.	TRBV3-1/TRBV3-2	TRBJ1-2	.	TGTGCCAGCAGCCAAGGGGACTATGGCTACACCTTC	CASSQGDYGYTF
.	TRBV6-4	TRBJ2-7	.	TGTGCCAGCAGTGACCACAACACTATTGACAATCGGCTAGGAAGGCAGTACTTC	CASSDHNTIDNRLGRQYF
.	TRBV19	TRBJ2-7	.	TGTGCCAGTAGTGGGGGAGACAGATTTTATCCCCGCTACGAGCAGTACTTC	CASSGGDRFYPRYEQYF
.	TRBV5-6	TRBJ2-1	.	TGTGCCAGCAGCTTGGATCCAGGGGCCTTTGGGAATGAGCAGTTCTTC	CASSLDPGAFGNEQFF
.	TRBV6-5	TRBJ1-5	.	TGTGCCAGCAGTTCCGGCGGGTTTGGCAATCAGCCCCAGCATTTT	CASSSGGFGNQPQHF
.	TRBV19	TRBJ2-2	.	TGTGCCAGTATTCAAGGGGTCAACACCGGGGAGCTGTTTTTT	CASIQGVNTGELFF
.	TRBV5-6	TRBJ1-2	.	TGTGCCAGCAGCTTTGGACAGAGGACCGTTTATGGCTACACCTTC	CASSFGQRTVYGYTF
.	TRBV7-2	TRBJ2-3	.	TGTGCCAGCAGCTCCCGACTGTCCACAGATACGCAGTATTTT	CASSSRLSTDTQYF
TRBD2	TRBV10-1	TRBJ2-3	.	TGCGCCAGCAGTGAGGGTAGCGGGGGGGCCTTAGATACGCAGTATTTT	CASSEGSGGALDTQYF
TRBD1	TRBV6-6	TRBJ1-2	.	TGTGCCAGCAGTCTACGGGGGGACAGTTCTATTGGCTATGGCTACACCTTC	CASSLRGDSSIGYGYTF
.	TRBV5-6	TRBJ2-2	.	TGTGCCAGCAGCGGGGTGGGGGGCGCGTACACCGGGGAGCTGTTTTTT	CASSGVGGAYTGELFF
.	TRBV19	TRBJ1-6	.	TGTGCCAGTAGCCCAACCCTGGATTCACCCCTCCACTTT	CASSPTLDSPLHF
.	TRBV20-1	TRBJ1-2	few	TGCAGTGCTAAGATCCGCTATGGCTACACCTTC	CSAKIRYGYTF
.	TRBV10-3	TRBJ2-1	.	TGTGCCATCAGTGGGCCCCCTCTAATTAGATCCCTGGGAGAGCAGTTCTTC	CAISGPPLIRSLGEQFF
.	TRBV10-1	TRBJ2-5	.	TGCGCCAGCAAAACTAAGGAGGGGGGCCGCACACAAGAGACCCAGTACTTC	CASKTKEGGRTQETQYF
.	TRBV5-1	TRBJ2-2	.	TGCGCCAGCAGCTTGTCCCTAGGGGGGACCGGGGAGCTGTTTTTT	CASSLSLGGTGELFF
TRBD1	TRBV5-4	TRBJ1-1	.	TGTGCCAGCAGCTCCGGACAACAGACAGGGATGAACACTGAAGCTTTCTTT	CASSSGQQTGMNTEAFF
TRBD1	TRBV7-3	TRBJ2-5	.	TGTGCCAGCAGCCCCGGGACAGGGGATACAGAGACCCAGTACTTC	CASSPGTGDTETQYF
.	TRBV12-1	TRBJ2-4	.	TGTGCCAGCAGCTTTAGGGGACTGCTAGCCAAAAACATTCAGTACTTC	CASSFRGLLAKNIQYF
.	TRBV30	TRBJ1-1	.	TGTGCCTGGAGACGAACTGGGGACATAGTAGCTTTCTTT	CAWRRTGDIVAFF
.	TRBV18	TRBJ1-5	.	TGTGCCAGCTCCCTTCTGGACAGCAATCAGCCCCAGCATTTT	CASSLLDSNQPQHF
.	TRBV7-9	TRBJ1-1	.	TGTGCCAGCAGCTTAGGGACAGATAACACTGAAGCTTTCTTT	CASSLGTDNTEAFF
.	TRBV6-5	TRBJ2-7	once	TGTGCCAGCAGTTATCGAAACGAGCAGTACTTC	CASSYRNEQYF
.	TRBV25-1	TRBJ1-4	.	TGTGCCAGCAGTGTGACCCGACCAACTAATGAAAAACTGTTTTTT	CASSVTRPTNEKLFF
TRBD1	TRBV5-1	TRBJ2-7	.	TGCGCCAGCAGCTTGGGGGACAGGGCCCTTGGGGTGCAGTACTTC	CASSLGDRALGVQYF
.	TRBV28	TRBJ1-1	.	TGTGCCAGCAGTCCCCGGAGGGGAAAGACTGAAGCTTTCTTT	CASSPRRGKTEAFF
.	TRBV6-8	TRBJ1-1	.	TGTGCCAGCAGTTTTAGATTAAGAGAACACACTGAAGCTTTCTTT	CASSFRLREHTEAFF
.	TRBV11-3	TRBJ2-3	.	TGTGCCAGCAGCTTACAGGGTGTAGATACGCAGTATTTT	CASSLQGVDTQYF
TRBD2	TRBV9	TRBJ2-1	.	TGTGCCAGCAGCGTAGACTGGCGGGGGGGCGTAAATGAGCAGTTCTTC	CASSVDWRGGVNEQFF
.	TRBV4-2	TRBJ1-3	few	TGTGCCAGCAGCCAAGAAGGGTACACCATATATTTT	CASSQEGYTIYF
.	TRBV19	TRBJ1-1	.	TGTGCCAGTAGTATTTGGCAGGGAGGAACTGAAACTGAAGCTTTCTTT	CASSIWQGGTETEAFF
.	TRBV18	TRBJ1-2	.	TGTGCCAGCTCACCTCAGGGGACCCCTTCTGGCTACACCTTC	CASSPQGTPSGYTF
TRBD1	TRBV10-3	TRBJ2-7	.	TGTGCCATCAGTGAAGGGACAGGGGTTTTGTACTTC	CAISEGTGVLYF
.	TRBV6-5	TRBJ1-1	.	TGTGCCAGCAGTTTTGGACAGATTGAAGCTTTCTTT	CASSFGQIEAFF
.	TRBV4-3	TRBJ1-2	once	TGCGCCAGCAGCCAAGACACAGGGATGTATGGCTACACCTTC	CASSQDTGMYGYTF